This T cell receptor (beta chain) was sequenced in a study of blood T cells in healthy people across ages. Overall study findings and caveats: Higher diversity, along with more naive CD4+ cells, distinguished long-lived donors from aged donors. When one million T cells were used, diversity estimates were thought to be underestimates.

A note on this clonotype: The antigen remains unidentified.

Sample-barcoded 5' priming and a J-beta primer mix drove a second PCR of about 6 to 12 cycles. MiXCR, applied by TCRdb to the 5' RACE reads, yields one record per CDR3 protein. The sample includes over a million distinct CDR3 sequences, 35% to 55% seen only once; the top ten take approximately 20%. The CDR3 runs 12 residues. CDR1 is SNHLY and CDR2 is FYNNEI in the germline V gene. Unmatched junction bases numbered 2, after V lost 9 bases and J lost 2 bases. The sample consisted of blood. This TCR came from a woman aged 60-75 years in good health. The rearrangement joins TRBV2 to TRBJ1-2, with 8 bases fitting TRBD1. CDR3 sequence reads: CARGDRNYGYTF. Written as DNA, the CDR3 is TGTGCCAGGGGGGACAGGAACTATGGCTACACCTTC.